Presented here are 18 T cell receptor beta chains from one specimen sequenced in a study of T-cell memory formation after mild COVID-19. TCRdb reanalysed the 5' RACE reads using MiXCR and keeps one entry per CDR3 protein. Here the sample spans roughly 620,000 distinct CDR3 sequences, around 17% being singletons. Specimen: PBMCs or a T cell subset sorted from them (not recorded which). All receptors derive from an adult woman who had mild COVID-19 (a few samples of this study predate the infection). Cell type and time point are not known.

A few counts support this clonotype. The chain is built from TRBV7-9 and TRBJ1-2, with 7 bases matching TRBD1. The CDR3 consists of 13 residues. J lost 8 bases, V lost 5 bases, and 8 bases had no gene match. The germline CDR1 and CDR2 sequences are SEHNR and FQNEAQ (reference sequence). CDR3 DNA: TGTGCCAGCAGCCCTGGGACAGTGGAGGGCTACACCTTC. Its protein is CASSPGTVEGYTF.

The gene calls are TRBV7-2 and TRBJ2-7; 8 bases align to TRBD1. Germline CDR1 and CDR2: SGHTA and FQGNSA. The CDR3 has 19 amino acids. The ends lost 3 bases at V and 2 bases at J; junction bases unmatched: 18. DNA for the CDR3: TGTGCCAGCAGCTTCACGTCGACAGGGGAGCTCGAATACCCCTACGAGCAGTACTTC. Translation: CASSFTSTGELEYPYEQYF.

This clonotype was recorded a few times. The genes are TRBV29-1 and TRBJ1-1; maybe TRBD1 (5 bases). In germline, CDR1 is SQVTM, CDR2 ANQGSEA. CDR3 length: 13 residues. V was pared by 7 bases and J by 0 bases, with 12 bases between. CDR3 coding DNA: TGCAGCGGGAGGGACTTACTGAACACTGAAGCTTTCTTT. This encodes CSGRDLLNTEAFF.

This clonotype has just a few counts. V and J are TRBV29-1 and TRBJ1-1, with unresolved D. The CDR3 length is 9 residues. Trimming pared 8 bases from V and 8 bases from J, leaving 9 bases between. Germline V lookup: CDR1 SQVTM, CDR2 ANQGSEA. The CDR3 DNA is TGCAGCAAGAACCTAGAAGCTTTCTTT. It is translated as CSKNLEAFF.

The chain joins TRBV5-1 to TRBJ1-1; a weak D match, TRBD1 (6 bases). Per the germline V gene, CDR1 is SGHRS and CDR2 is YFSETQ. The V gene lost 0 bases and the J gene lost 6 bases, with 18 bases spanning the gap. The CDR3 covers 16 residues. For the CDR3, the DNA is TGCGCCAGCAGCTTGGACGCGGGGGCCGGGGTCGCTGAAGCTTTCTTT. This translates into CASSLDAGAGVAEAFF.

Only a few counts were recorded for this clonotype. V and J are TRBV7-9 and TRBJ2-7; D uncertain. The length of the CDR3 is 14 residues. Germline lookup yields CDR1 SEHNR and CDR2 FQNEAQ (reference sequence). Between the trimmed V and J ends, which lost 1 base and 3 bases, there was a span of 10 bases. As DNA, the CDR3 is TGTGCCAGCAGCTTAGACTCGGTGGTCTACGAGCAGTACTTC. Its translation is CASSLDSVVYEQYF.

This clonotype has only a few counts. The rearrangement joins TRBV14 to TRBJ2-7; D is undetermined. The CDR3 has 15 residues. Germline assignment: CDR1 SGHDN and CDR2 FVKESK. V was cut by 0 bases and J by 0 bases, with 9 bases left in between. CDR3 region: CASSQDPFSSYEQYF. The CDR3 DNA reads TGTGCCAGCAGCCAAGATCCGTTCAGCTCCTACGAGCAGTACTTC.

This clonotype was seen more than once but under ten times. The chain couples TRBV20-1 to TRBJ2-1; 11 bases are a match to TRBD2. CDR1 and CDR2 (germline): DFQATT, SNEGSKA (reference sequence). The CDR3 contains 13 residues. CDR3 in DNA: TGCAGCCAAGTAGCGGGAGGGCCGGGGGAGCAGTTCTTC. Its protein is CSQVAGGPGEQFF.

This clonotype was seen only once. Here the CDR3 DNA reads TGCGCCAGCAGCTTGGCCGGAGGGACAGGGGAAGCTTTCTTT. Translated, it gives CASSLAGGTGEAFF. The chain employs TRBV5-1 and TRBJ1-1; 9 bases are shared with TRBD1. CDR1 and CDR2 from the germline V gene are SGHRS and YFSETQ. After removal of 0 bases from V and 8 bases from J, the junction contained 5 bases not matched to a gene. This CDR3 is 14 amino acids long.

The chain carries TRBV27 and TRBJ1-4; 8 nucleotides align to TRBD1. Germline assignment: CDR1 MNHEY and CDR2 SMNVEV (reference sequence). The CDR3 is 16 residues long. The V segment lost 2 bases and the J segment 3 bases; nucleotides outside the gene matches: 5. The CDR3 DNA is TGTGCCAGCAGTTTAACCTACAGGGGGGCTAATGAAAAACTGTTTTTT. Protein product: CASSLTYRGANEKLFF.

The chain combines TRBV20-1 with TRBJ2-2, with 8 bases identical to TRBD1. CDR3 length equals 13 residues. The V and J ends lost 3 bases and 3 bases, in that order; junction bases with no gene match: 0. From germline, CDR1 is DFQATT and CDR2 SNEGSKA (reference sequence). CDR3 nucleotide sequence: TGCAGTGCTAGGACAGGGGACACCGGGGAGCTGTTTTTT. Translation: CSARTGDTGELFF.

This clonotype has a handful of counts. The chain is built from TRBV15 and TRBJ2-1, with 10 nucleotides matching TRBD2. V lost 2 bases to trimming and J lost 4 bases; unmatched junction nucleotides: 8. Germline V gene sequence: CDR1 LNHNV, CDR2 YYDKDF (reference sequence). This CDR3 has 17 residues. CDR3 loop: CATSRSGGLAEYNEQFF. In nucleotides, the CDR3 is TGTGCCACCAGCAGATCGGGAGGACTAGCGGAGTACAATGAGCAGTTCTTC.

The CDR3 DNA reads as TGCAGTGCTACCCAGACAGGGAGGAGCTCCTACGAGCAGTACTTC. This gives the protein CSATQTGRSSYEQYF. V gene TRBV20-1 combines with J gene TRBJ2-7, with D possibly being TRBD1 (7 bases). CDR1 and CDR2 (germline): DFQATT, SNEGSKA (reference sequence). The CDR3 has 15 amino acids. V gave up 4 bases and J gave up 0 bases, with 16 bases separating them.

This clonotype turned up a few times. V is TRBV9 and J is TRBJ2-3; D may be TRBD2 (5 bases). This CDR3 spans 14 amino acids. Trimming removed 4 bases at V and 2 bases at J, with 11 bases between. CDR1 and CDR2 (germline): SGDLS, YYNGEE. The chain's CDR3 is CASSSGLHTDTQYF. The DNA of the CDR3 is TGTGCCAGCAGCTCAGGACTCCACACAGATACGCAGTATTTT. The entire variable domain, with the rest obtained from reference TRBV9 and TRBJ2-3, is as follows: DSGVTQTPKHLITATGQRVTLRCSPRSGDLSVYWYQQSLDQGLQFLIQYYNGEERAKGNILERFSAQQFPDLHSELNLSSLELGDSALYFCASSSGLHTDTQYFGPGTRLTVL.

The chain joins TRBV7-3 to TRBJ1-1, with 10 bases fitting TRBD1. Germline V lookup: CDR1 SGHTA, CDR2 FQGTGA. The length of the CDR3 is 17 residues. V lost 2 bases, J lost 2 bases, and 8 bases stayed unmatched. The CDR3 here is CASSLLPGTGANTEAFF. In nucleotides, the CDR3 is TGTGCCAGCAGCTTACTCCCCGGGACAGGGGCCAACACTGAAGCTTTCTTT.

This clonotype occurred a few times. This chain uses TRBV5-1 with TRBJ1-2; 12 bases line up with TRBD1. This CDR3 is built from 18 residues. The V gene's germline CDR1 is SGHRS and CDR2 YFSETQ. Trimming at V came to 4 bases and at J to 3 bases, leaving 13 bases not matched to a gene. Here the CDR3 reads CASSGTGTGGSSYYGYTF. In DNA, the CDR3 is TGCGCCAGCAGCGGAACCGGGACAGGGGGCAGCTCTTACTATGGCTACACCTTC.

Ten or more counts support this clonotype. The J gene is TRBJ2-3, the V gene TRBV3-1, with 10 nucleotides matching TRBD2. V shed 3 bases, J shed 1 base, and the junction held 16 bases outside the gene matches. The CDR3 is 20 amino acids. Per germline, CDR1 LGHDT and CDR2 YNNKEL (reference sequence). The CDR3 here is CASSQSLGLAETDGTDTQYF. The CDR3 DNA is TGTGCCAGCAGCCAGAGCCTTGGACTAGCGGAAACCGACGGCACAGATACGCAGTATTTT.

This clonotype turned up a few times. This sequence joins TRBV20-1 and TRBJ1-1; D remains ambiguous. The V gene's germline CDR1 is DFQATT and CDR2 SNEGSKA (reference sequence). V lost 6 bases and J 8 bases, leaving 13 bases between the germline ends. This CDR3 is 11 amino acids long. The CDR3 is CSASEGLEAFF. CDR3 nucleotide sequence: TGCAGTGCCAGTGAGGGTCTCGAAGCTTTCTTT.